This T cell receptor beta chain was profiled in a study of CD8 T cells in ankylosing spondylitis (dated by TCRdb to about 2017). Study-wide context: T cell receptor beta repertoires were profiled in healthy donors and ankylosing spondylitis patients so that disease-linked TCR variants could be found. Peripheral blood was sampled, and synovial fluid was also collected from ankylosing spondylitis patients. The full study cohort comprised about 25 ankylosing spondylitis patients and roughly 110 healthy donors. Overall study outcomes, separate from this receptor: A CD8+ phenotype was shown by the disease-linked clones, which were found at relatively low frequencies in peripheral blood. Significant enrichment of the disease-linked clones was reported in matched synovial fluid samples from ankylosing spondylitis patients. Some of the motif variants had been reported before in the synovial fluid and blood of reactive arthritis patients, a finding that suggests common disease-initiation mechanisms. Blood from ankylosing spondylitis patients appeared to be characterized by a TCR beta motif made up of about 8 highly homologous amino acid variants.

Sequencer: Illumina HiSeq 2500. Quantitative 5'-RACE with molecular barcodes was used to prepare TCR beta libraries. The paper's processing steps were these. A new computational method based on a probabilistic model of VDJ rearrangement was used to identify disease-linked TCR variants. TCRdb trimmed the raw reads at Q25, called clones with MiXCR and kept productive beta chains. Each CDR3 protein gets just one entry, which takes the most common genes and DNA from the rows behind it. These V and J calls are TCRdb output, not the study's own analysis. The sample has 150,000 to 250,000 distinct CDR3 sequences on record, roughly 13% of them singletons. Together, the top ten hold more than 15% of the sample. This clonotype appeared a few times. The specificity of this receptor is unknown. One base away there is no much larger clone; base qualities are not given. From the germline V gene, CDR1 is LGHNA and CDR2 is YNFKEQ. The CDR3 holds 16 amino acids from the cysteine to the phenylalanine. Solely the CDR3 DNA is kept, with 48 bases framed from the first base. V lost 0 bases and J lost 0 bases; the stretch between them is 6 bases long.

The clonotype comes from a male donor with ankylosing spondylitis or in good health (not recorded which). The rearranged chain carries TRBV4-2 and TRBJ2-6; the D gene is not confidently resolved. Sequenced material: blood, either unsorted or a sorted T cell fraction (not recorded which). CDR3 region: CASSQEASSGANVLTF. DNA sequence: TGTGCCAGCAGCCAAGAAGCAAGCTCTGGGGCCAACGTCCTGACTTTC.